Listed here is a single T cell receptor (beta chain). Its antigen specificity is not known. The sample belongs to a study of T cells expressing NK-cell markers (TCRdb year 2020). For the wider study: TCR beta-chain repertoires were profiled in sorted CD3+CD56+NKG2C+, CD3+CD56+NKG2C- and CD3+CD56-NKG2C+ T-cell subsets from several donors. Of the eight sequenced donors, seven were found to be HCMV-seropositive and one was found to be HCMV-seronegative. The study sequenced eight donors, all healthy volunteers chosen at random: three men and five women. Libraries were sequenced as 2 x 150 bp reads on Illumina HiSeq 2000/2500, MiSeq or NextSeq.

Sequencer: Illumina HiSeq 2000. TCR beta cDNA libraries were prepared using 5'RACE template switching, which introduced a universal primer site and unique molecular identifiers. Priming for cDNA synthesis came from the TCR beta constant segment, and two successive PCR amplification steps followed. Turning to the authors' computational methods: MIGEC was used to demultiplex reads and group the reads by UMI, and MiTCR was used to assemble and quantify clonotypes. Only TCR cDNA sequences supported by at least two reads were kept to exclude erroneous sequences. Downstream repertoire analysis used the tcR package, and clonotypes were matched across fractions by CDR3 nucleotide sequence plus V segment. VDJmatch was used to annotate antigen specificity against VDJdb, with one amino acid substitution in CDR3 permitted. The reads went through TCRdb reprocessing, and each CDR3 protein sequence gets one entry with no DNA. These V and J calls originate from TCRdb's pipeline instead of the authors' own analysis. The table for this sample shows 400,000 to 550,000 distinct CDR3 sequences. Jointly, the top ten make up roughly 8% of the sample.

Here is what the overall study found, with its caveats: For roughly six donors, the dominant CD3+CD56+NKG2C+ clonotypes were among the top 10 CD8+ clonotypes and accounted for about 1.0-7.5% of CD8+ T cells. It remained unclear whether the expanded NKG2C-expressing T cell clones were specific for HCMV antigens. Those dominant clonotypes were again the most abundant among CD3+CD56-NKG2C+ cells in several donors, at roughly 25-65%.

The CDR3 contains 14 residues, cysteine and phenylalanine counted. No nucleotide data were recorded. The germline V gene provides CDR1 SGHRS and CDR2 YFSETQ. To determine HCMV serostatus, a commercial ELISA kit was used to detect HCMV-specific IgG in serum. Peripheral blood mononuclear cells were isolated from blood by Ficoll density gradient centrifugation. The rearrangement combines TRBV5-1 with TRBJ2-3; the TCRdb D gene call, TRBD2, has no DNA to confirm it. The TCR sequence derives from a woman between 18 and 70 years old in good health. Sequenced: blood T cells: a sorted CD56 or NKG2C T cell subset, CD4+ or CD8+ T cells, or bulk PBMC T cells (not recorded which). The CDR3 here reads CASMGLGSTDTQYF. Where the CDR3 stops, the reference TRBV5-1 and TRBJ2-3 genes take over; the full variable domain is KAGVTQTPRYLIKTRGQQVTLSCSPISGHRSVSWYQQTPGQGLQFLFEYFSETQRNKGNFPGRFSGRQFSNSRSEMNVSTLELGDSALYLCASMGLGSTDTQYFGPGTRLTVL.